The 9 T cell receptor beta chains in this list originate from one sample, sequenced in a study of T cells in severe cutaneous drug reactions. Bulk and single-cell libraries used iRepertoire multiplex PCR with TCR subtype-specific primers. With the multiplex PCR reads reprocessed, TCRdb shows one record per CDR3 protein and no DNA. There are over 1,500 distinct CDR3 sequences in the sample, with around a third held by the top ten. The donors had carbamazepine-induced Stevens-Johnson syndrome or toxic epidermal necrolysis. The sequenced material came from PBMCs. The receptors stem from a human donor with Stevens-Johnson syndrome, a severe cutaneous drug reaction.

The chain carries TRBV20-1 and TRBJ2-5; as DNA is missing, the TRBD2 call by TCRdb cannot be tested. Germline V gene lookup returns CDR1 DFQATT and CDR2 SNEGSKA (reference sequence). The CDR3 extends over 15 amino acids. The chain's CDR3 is CSARSWDLAEETQYF.

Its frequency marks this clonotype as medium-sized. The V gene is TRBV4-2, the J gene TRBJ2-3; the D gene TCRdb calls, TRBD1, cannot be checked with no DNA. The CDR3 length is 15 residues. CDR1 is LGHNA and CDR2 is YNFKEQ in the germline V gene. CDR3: CASSQDRTATDTQYF.

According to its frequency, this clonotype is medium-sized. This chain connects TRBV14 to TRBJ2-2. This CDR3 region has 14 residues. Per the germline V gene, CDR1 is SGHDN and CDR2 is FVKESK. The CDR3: CASSQILMTGELFF.

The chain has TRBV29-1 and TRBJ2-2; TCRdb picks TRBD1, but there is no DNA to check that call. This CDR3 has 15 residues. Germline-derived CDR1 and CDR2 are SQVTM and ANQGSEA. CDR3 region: CSVPGPGSNTGELFF.

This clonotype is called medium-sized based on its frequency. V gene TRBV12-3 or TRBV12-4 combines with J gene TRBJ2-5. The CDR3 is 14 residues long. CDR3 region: CASSVAFLQETQYF.

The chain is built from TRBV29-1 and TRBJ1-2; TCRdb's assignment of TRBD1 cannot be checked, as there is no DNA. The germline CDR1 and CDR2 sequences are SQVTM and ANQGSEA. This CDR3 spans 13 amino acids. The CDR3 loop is CSVQKGQFYGYTF.

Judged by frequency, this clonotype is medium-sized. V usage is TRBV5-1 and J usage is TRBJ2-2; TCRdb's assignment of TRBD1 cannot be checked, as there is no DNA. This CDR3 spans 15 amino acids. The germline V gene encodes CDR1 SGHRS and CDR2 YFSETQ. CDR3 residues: CASSFRTGATGELFF. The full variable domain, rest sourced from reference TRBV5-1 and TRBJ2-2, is KAGVTQTPRYLIKTRGQQVTLSCSPISGHRSVSWYQQTPGQGLQFLFEYFSETQRNKGNFPGRFSGRQFSNSRSEMNVSTLELGDSALYLCASSFRTGATGELFFGEGSRLTVL.

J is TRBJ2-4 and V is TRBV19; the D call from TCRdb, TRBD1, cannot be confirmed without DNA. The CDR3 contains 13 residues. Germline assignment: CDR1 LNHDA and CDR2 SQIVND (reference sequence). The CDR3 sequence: CASSRGPRDIQYF.

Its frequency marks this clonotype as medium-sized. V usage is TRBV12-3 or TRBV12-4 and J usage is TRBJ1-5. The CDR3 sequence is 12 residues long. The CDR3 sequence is CASTFGYQPQHF.